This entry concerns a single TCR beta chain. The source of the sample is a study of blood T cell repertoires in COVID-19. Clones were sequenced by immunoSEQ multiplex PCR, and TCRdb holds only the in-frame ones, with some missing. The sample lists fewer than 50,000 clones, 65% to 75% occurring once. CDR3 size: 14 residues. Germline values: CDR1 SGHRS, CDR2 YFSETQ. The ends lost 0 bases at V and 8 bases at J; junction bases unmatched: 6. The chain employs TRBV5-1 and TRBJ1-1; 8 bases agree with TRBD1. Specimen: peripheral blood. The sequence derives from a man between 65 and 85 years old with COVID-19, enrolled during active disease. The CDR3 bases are TGCGCCAGCAGCTTGGTCCCGGGACAGGCGGAAGCTTTCTTT. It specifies CASSLVPGQAEAFF. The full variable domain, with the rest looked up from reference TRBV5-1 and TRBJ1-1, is KAGVTQTPRYLIKTRGQQVTLSCSPISGHRSVSWYQQTPGQGLQFLFEYFSETQRNKGNFPGRFSGRQFSNSRSEMNVSTLELGDSALYLCASSLVPGQAEAFFGQGTRLTVV.